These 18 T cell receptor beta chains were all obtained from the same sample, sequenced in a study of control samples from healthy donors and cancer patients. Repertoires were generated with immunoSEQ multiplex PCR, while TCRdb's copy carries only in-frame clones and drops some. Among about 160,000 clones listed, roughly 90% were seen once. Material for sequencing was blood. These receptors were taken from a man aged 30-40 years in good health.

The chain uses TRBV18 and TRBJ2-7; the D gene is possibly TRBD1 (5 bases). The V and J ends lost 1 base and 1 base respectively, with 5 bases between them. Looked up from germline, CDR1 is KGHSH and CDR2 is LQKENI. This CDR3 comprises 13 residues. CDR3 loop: CASSPQGSYEQYF. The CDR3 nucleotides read TGTGCCAGCTCACCACAGGGGTCCTACGAGCAGTACTTC.

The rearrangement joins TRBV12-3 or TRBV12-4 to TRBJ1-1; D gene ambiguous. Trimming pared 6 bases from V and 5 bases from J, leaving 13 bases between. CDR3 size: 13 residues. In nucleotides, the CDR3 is TGTGCCAGCAGCTCCACCCAACGGACTGAAGCTTTCTTT. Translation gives CASSSTQRTEAFF.

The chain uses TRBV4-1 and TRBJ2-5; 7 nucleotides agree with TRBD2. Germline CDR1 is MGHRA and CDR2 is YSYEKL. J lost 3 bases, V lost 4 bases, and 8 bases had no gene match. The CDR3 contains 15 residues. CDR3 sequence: CASSRSSGVEETQYF. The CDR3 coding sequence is TGCGCCAGCAGCCGGTCTAGCGGAGTCGAAGAGACCCAGTACTTC.

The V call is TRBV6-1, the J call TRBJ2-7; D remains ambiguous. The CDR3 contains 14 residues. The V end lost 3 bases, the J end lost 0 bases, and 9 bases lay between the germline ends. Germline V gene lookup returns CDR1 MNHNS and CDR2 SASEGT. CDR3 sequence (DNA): TGTGCCAGCAGTGAGATGGGGAACTCCTACGAGCAGTACTTC. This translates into CASSEMGNSYEQYF.

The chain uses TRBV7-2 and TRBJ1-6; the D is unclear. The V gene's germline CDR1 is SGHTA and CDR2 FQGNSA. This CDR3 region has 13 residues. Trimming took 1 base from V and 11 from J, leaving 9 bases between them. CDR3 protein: CASSLGLTTPLHF. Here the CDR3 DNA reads TGTGCCAGCAGCTTAGGCTTAACGACACCCCTCCACTTT. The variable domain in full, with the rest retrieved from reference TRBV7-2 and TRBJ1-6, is GAGVSQSPSNKVTEKGKDVELRCDPISGHTALYWYRQSLGQGLEFLIYFQGNSAPDKSGLPSDRFSAERTGGSVSTLTIQRTQQEDSAVYLCASSLGLTTPLHFGNGTRLTVT.

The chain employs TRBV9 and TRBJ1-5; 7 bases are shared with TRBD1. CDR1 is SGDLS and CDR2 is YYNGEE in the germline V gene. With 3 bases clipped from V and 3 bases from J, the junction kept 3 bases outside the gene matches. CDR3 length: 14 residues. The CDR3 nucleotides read TGTGCCAGCAGCGGGGGACAGATCAATCAGCCCCAGCATTTT. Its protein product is CASSGGQINQPQHF.

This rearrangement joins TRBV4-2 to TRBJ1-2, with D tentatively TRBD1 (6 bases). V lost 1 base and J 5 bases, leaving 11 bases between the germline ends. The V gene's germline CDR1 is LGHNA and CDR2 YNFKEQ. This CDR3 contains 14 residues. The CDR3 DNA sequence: TGTGCCAGCAGCCAAGGACAGGACCCTTATGGCTACACCTTC. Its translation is CASSQGQDPYGYTF.

The CDR3 DNA is TGTGCCAGCAGCCTATGGGTGGCTGGAAACACCATATATTTT. As protein: CASSLWVAGNTIYF. The chain has TRBV11-2 and TRBJ1-3; no reliable D call. The CDR3 loop spans 14 amino acids. Trimming stripped 5 bases from V and 2 bases from J, with 10 bases between. The germline CDR1 and CDR2 sequences are SGHAT and FQNNGV.

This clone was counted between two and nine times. The CDR3 protein is CASNQGGTDTQYF. The CDR3 region has the DNA TGTGCCAGTAACCAAGGGGGGACAGATACGCAGTATTTT. The chain combines TRBV19 with TRBJ2-3; D might be TRBD1 or TRBD2, each matching 6 bases. From germline, CDR1 is LNHDA and CDR2 SQIVND (reference sequence). The CDR3 is 13 amino acids. Trimming took off 7 bases at V and 3 bases at J, with 11 bases between the two ends.

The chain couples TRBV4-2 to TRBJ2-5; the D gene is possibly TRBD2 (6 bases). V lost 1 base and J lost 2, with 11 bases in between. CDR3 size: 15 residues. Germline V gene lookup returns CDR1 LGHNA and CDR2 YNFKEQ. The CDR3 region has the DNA TGTGCCAGCAGCCAAGCGGGGGACTCACAAGAGACCCAGTACTTC. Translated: CASSQAGDSQETQYF.

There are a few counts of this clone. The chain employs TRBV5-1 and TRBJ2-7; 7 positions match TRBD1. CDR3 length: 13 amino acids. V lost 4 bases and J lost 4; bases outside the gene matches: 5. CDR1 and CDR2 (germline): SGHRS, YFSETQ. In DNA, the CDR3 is TGCGCCAGCAGCGAGGGACAGCCGTACGAGCAGTACTTC. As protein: CASSEGQPYEQYF. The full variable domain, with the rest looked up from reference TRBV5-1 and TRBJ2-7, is KAGVTQTPRYLIKTRGQQVTLSCSPISGHRSVSWYQQTPGQGLQFLFEYFSETQRNKGNFPGRFSGRQFSNSRSEMNVSTLELGDSALYLCASSEGQPYEQYFGPGTRLTVT.

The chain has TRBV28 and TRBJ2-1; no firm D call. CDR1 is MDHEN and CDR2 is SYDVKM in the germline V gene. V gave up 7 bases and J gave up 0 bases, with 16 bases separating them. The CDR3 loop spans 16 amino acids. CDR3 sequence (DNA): TGTGCCAGCAAGAAACCCTCCCCCAGCTCCTACAATGAGCAGTTCTTC. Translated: CASKKPSPSSYNEQFF.

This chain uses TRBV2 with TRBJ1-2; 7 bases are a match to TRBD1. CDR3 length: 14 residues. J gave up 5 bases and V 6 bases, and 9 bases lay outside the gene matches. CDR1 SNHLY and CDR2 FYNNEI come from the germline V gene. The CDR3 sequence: CASRGDSKNYGYTF. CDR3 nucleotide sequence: TGTGCCAGCAGGGGGGACAGCAAAAATTATGGCTACACCTTC.

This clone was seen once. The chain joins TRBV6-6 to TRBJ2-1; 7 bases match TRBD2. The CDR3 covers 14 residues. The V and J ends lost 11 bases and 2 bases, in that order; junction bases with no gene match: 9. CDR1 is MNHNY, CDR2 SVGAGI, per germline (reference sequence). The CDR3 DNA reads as TGTGCCTCACTGAGGGAGGGGCCCTACAATGAGCAGTTCTTC. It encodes CASLREGPYNEQFF.

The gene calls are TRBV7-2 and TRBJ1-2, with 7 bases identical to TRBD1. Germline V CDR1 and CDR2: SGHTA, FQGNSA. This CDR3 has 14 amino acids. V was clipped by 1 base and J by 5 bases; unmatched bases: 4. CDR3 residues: CASSLEGARYGYTF. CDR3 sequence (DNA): TGTGCCAGCAGCTTAGAGGGGGCCCGATATGGCTACACCTTC. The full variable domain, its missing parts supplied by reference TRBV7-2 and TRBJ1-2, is GAGVSQSPSNKVTEKGKDVELRCDPISGHTALYWYRQSLGQGLEFLIYFQGNSAPDKSGLPSDRFSAERTGGSVSTLTIQRTQQEDSAVYLCASSLEGARYGYTFGSGTRLTVV.

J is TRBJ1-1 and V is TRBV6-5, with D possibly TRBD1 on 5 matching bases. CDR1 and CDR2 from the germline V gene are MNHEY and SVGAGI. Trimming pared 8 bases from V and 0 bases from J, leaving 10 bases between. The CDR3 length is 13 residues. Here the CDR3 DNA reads TGTGCCAGCTTTCAGGGTATGAACACTGAAGCTTTCTTT. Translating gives CASFQGMNTEAFF.

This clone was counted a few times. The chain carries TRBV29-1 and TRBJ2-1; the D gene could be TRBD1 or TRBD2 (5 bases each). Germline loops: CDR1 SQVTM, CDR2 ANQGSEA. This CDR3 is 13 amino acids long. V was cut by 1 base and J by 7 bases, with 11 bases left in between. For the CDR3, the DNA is TGCAGCGTTGAAGCCAAAGGGGAGAATGAGCAGTTCTTC. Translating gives CSVEAKGENEQFF.

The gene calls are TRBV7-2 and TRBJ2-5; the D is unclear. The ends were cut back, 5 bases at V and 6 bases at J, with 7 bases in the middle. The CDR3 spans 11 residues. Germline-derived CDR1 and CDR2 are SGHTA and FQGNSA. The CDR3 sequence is CASSRGKTQYF. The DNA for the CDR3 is TGTGCCAGCAGCCGCGGAAAGACCCAGTACTTC.